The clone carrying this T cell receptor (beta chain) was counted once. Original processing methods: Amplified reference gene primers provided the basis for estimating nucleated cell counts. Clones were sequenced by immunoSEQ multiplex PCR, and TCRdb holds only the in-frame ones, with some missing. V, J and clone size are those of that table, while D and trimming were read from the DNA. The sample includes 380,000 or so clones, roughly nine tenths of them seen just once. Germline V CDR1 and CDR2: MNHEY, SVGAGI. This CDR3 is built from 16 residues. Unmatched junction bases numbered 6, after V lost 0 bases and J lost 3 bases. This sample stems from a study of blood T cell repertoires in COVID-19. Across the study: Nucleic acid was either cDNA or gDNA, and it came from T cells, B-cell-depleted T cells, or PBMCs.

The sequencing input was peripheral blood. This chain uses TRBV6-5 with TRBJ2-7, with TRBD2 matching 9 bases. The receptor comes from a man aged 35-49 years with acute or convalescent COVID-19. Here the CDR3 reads CASSYSALAGFYEQYF. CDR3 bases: TGTGCCAGCAGTTACTCTGCACTAGCGGGCTTCTACGAGCAGTACTTC.